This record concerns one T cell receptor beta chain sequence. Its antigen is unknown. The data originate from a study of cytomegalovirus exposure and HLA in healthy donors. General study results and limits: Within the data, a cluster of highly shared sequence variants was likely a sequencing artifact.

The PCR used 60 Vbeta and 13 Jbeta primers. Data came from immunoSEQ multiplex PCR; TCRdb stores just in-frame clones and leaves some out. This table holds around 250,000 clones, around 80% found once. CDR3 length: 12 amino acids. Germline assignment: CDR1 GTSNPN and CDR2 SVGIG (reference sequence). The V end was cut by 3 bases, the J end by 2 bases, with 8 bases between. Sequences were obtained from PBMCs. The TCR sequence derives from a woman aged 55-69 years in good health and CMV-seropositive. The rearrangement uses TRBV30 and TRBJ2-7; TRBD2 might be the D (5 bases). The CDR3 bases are TGTGCCTGGAGAGCGGATACCTACGAGCAGTACTTC. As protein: CAWRADTYEQYF.